This is a list of T cell receptor beta chains from one sample in a study of cytomegalovirus exposure and HLA in healthy donors. Profiling relied on immunoSEQ multiplex PCR, and the TCRdb table lists in-frame clones only, not all of them. The table lists 180,000 or so clones, 77% of them singletons. Source material: PBMCs. All receptors derive from an older woman in good health and CMV-seropositive. Both conserved end residues are part of each CDR3. The D gene is left open where the match is weak. The size of a clone is reported for some rows only, either as once, few or many, or as a class for expanded clones.

J | size | V | length | D | DNA | CDR3
TRBJ2-5 | few | TRBV20-1 | 11 | NA | TGCAGTGCTGGGCCGGGGGAGACCCAGTACTTC | CSAGPGETQYF
TRBJ2-1 | few | TRBV6-6 | 16 | TRBD2 | TGTGCCAGCAGCCAAACCCAAGGGGTAGCGGGGAATGAGCAGTTCTTC | CASSQTQGVAGNEQFF
TRBJ2-7 | once | TRBV5-4 | 15 | TRBD1 | TGTGCCAGCAGCTCAGCGGGACAGGGTCGGTACGAGCAGTACTTC | CASSSAGQGRYEQYF
TRBJ1-5 | NA | TRBV28 | 16 | NA | TGTGCCAGCAGTTTATGGGGACTCCCTACGAATTGGCCCCAGCATTTT | CASSLWGLPTNWPQHF
TRBJ1-2 | NA | TRBV9 | 11 | NA | TGTGCCAGCGGAGGGGACTATGGCTACACCTTC | CASGGDYGYTF
TRBJ2-1 | NA | TRBV7-6 | 15 | TRBD2 | TGTGCCAGCAATTCCGGGACTAGCGGGAGTTATGAGCAGTTCTTC | CASNSGTSGSYEQFF
TRBJ1-2 | NA | TRBV6-5 | 15 | NA | TGTGCCAGCACCCGGTACCCGGGGGGGTACTATGGCTACACCTTC | CASTRYPGGYYGYTF
TRBJ1-2 | NA | TRBV29-1 | 16 | NA | TGCAGCGTTTACGGACGAGGGCAGGGGAGGGGCTATGGCTACACCTTC | CSVYGRGQGRGYGYTF
TRBJ2-7 | NA | TRBV28 | 14 | TRBD1 | TGTGCCAGCAGGCCGGTAGACAGGGGTTACGAGCAGTACTTC | CASRPVDRGYEQYF
TRBJ1-5 | NA | TRBV19 | 16 | NA | TGTGCCAGTAGTATCGGGCCAGGGAATAGCAATCAGCCCCAGCATTTT | CASSIGPGNSNQPQHF
TRBJ2-7 | NA | TRBV18 | 16 | TRBD1 | TGTGCCAGCTCACCAAGCGGGGACAGGGGGCTGTACGAGCAGTACTTC | CASSPSGDRGLYEQYF
TRBJ1-2 | NA | TRBV6-1 | 14 | TRBD1 | TGTGCCAGCAGTGACCTGACAGGGGGCTATGGCTACACCTTC | CASSDLTGGYGYTF
TRBJ2-3 | NA | TRBV28 | 14 | TRBD1 | TGTGCCTCTACGGGACAGGGTTTCACAGATACGCAGTATTTT | CASTGQGFTDTQYF
TRBJ1-5 | NA | TRBV30 | 14 | NA | TGTGCCTGGAGTGTAAATCAGGGGAATCAGCCCCAGCATTTT | CAWSVNQGNQPQHF
TRBJ2-1 | NA | TRBV7-9 | 17 | TRBD1 | TGTGCCAGCAGCCGCGGGACAGGGGGCTTTTATGACAATGAGCAGTTCTTC | CASSRGTGGFYDNEQFF
TRBJ2-3 | NA | TRBV25-1 | 15 | TRBD2 | TGTGCCAGCAGTGCAGCGGGGGGGGGCACAGATACGCAGTATTTT | CASSAAGGGTDTQYF
TRBJ2-3 | NA | TRBV10-3 | 13 | TRBD1 | TGTGCCATCAGTACAGGGGGGAGAGATACGCAGTATTTT | CAISTGGRDTQYF
TRBJ1-1 | NA | TRBV28 | 12 | NA | TGTGCCAGCAGTCGACAGGACACTGAAGCTTTCTTT | CASSRQDTEAFF
TRBJ2-1 | NA | TRBV25-1 | 11 | NA | TGTGCCAGCAGCATTTACAATGAGCAGTTCTTC | CASSIYNEQFF
TRBJ2-7 | once | TRBV6-5 | 13 | NA | TGTGCCAGCAGTTACGCAGGGCCCTACGAGCAGTACTTC | CASSYAGPYEQYF
TRBJ2-7 | NA | TRBV29-1 | 14 | TRBD2 | TGCAGCGTCCAGCGGGGGGGGCAATCCTACGAGCAGTACTTC | CSVQRGGQSYEQYF
TRBJ2-3 | NA | TRBV2 | 12 | NA | TGTGCCAGCTCTCTCGCCGGGGATACGCAGTATTTT | CASSLAGDTQYF
TRBJ2-7 | NA | TRBV27 | 13 | NA | TGTGCCAGCAGAGGGACATTGGTGTACGAGCAGTACTTC | CASRGTLVYEQYF
TRBJ1-3 | NA | TRBV18 | 15 | NA | TGTGCCAGCTCACCACCATCAGGGGCCGGAAACACCATATATTTT | CASSPPSGAGNTIYF
TRBJ1-6 | NA | TRBV4-3 | 15 | NA | TGCGCCAGCAGCCAAGATTACAGGACTAATTCACCCCTCCACTTT | CASSQDYRTNSPLHF
TRBJ2-5 | few | TRBV30 | 11 | NA | TGTGCCTGGAAGAGGGCGGAGGCCCAGTACTTC | CAWKRAEAQYF
TRBJ2-7 | NA | TRBV10-3 | 14 | TRBD1 | TGTGCCACCATGCCGACAGGGAATCTCCACGAGCAGTACTTC | CATMPTGNLHEQYF
TRBJ1-2 | few | TRBV7-9 | 16 | TRBD1 | TGTGCCAGCAGCTTAGCGGCCGGACAGGGGGCAGAGGGCTACACCTTC | CASSLAAGQGAEGYTF
TRBJ2-1 | NA | TRBV6-5 | 13 | TRBD1 | TGTGCCAGCACCTACGGACAGGGCAATGAGCAGTTCTTC | CASTYGQGNEQFF
TRBJ1-3 | NA | TRBV19 | 16 | TRBD1 | TGTGCCAGTAGTAGACACAGGGGGCAAGGGGTCAGCACCATATATTTT | CASSRHRGQGVSTIYF
TRBJ2-1 | NA | TRBV6-5 | 15 | NA | TGTGCCAGCAGCCCCATAGGGAGCGACTACAATGAGCAGTTCTTC | CASSPIGSDYNEQFF